These 24 T cell receptor beta chains came from one sample sequenced in a study of blood T cell repertoires in COVID-19. Data came from immunoSEQ multiplex PCR; TCRdb stores just in-frame clones and leaves some out. The sample has around 300,000 clones; roughly 88% are singletons. Sequenced material: PBMCs or T cells enriched from blood (not recorded which). The receptors come from a man aged 30 to 39 who had recovered from COVID-19.

The chain joins TRBV13 to TRBJ2-5; TRBD2 matches 14 bases. The V and J ends lost 1 base and 5 bases, in that order; junction bases with no gene match: 6. This CDR3 contains 17 residues. Germline CDR1 PRHDT, CDR2 FYEKMQ (reference sequence). CDR3 sequence (DNA): TGTGCCAGCAGCTTAGTGACTAGCGGGGGGGCCTTGGAGACCCAGTACTTC. It yields the protein CASSLVTSGGALETQYF.

This chain uses TRBV28 with TRBJ2-1; 7 nucleotides agree with TRBD2. Germline CDR1 reads MDHEN; CDR2 reads SYDVKM. With V trimmed by 3 bases and J by 6 bases, 5 bases remained unmatched. The CDR3 consists of 14 residues. In DNA, the CDR3 is TGTGCCAGCAGTTTCCCCCGGGGGGTCAATGAGCAGTTCTTC. As protein: CASSFPRGVNEQFF.

With respect to this clone: The identical CDR3 is also encoded by other nucleotide sequences in the sample. The chain uses TRBV5-1 and TRBJ2-3, with a possible D match to TRBD1 (6 bases). V lost 0 bases and J 4 bases, leaving 9 bases between the germline ends. The CDR3 length is 14 residues. In germline, CDR1 is SGHRS, CDR2 YFSETQ. In DNA, the CDR3 is TGCGCCAGCAGCTTGGGCCAGGGGTCAGATACGCAGTATTTT. Residues: CASSLGQGSDTQYF. The whole variable domain, remainder taken from reference TRBV5-1 and TRBJ2-3, is KAGVTQTPRYLIKTRGQQVTLSCSPISGHRSVSWYQQTPGQGLQFLFEYFSETQRNKGNFPGRFSGRQFSNSRSEMNVSTLELGDSALYLCASSLGQGSDTQYFGPGTRLTVL.

This clone was detected only once. This CDR3 reads CASSSGTGTLNTEAFF. The DNA of the CDR3 is TGTGCCAGCAGCTCGGGGACAGGGACTCTGAACACTGAAGCTTTCTTT. The chain uses TRBV7-9 and TRBJ1-1; 9 positions agree with TRBD1. Germline trimming cut 4 bases from V and 0 bases from J; bases unmatched to any gene: 6. CDR1 and CDR2 from the germline V gene are SEHNR and FQNEAQ (reference sequence). This CDR3 is built from 16 residues.

This sequence joins TRBV27 and TRBJ2-3; 7 positions agree with TRBD2. The V gene's germline CDR1 is MNHEY and CDR2 SMNVEV (reference sequence). This CDR3 spans 15 amino acids. After removal of 0 bases from V and 2 bases from J, the junction contained 2 bases not matched to a gene. The CDR3 is CASSLSWDYTDTQYF. The CDR3 region has the DNA TGTGCCAGCAGTTTATCGTGGGACTACACAGATACGCAGTATTTT.

J is TRBJ1-2 and V is TRBV4-2; TRBD1 matches 7 bases. Trimming cost V 1 base and J 4 bases; bases outside gene matches: 3. This CDR3 is 14 amino acids long. Germline values: CDR1 LGHNA, CDR2 YNFKEQ. CDR3 loop: CASSQVTGSYGYTF. The CDR3 nucleotides read TGTGCCAGCAGCCAAGTGACAGGGAGCTATGGCTACACCTTC.

This chain links TRBV5-1 with TRBJ2-5; 10 nucleotides line up with TRBD2. The CDR3 length is 14 residues. Unmatched junction bases numbered 2, after V lost 2 bases and J lost 4 bases. CDR1 and CDR2 from the germline V gene are SGHRS and YFSETQ. The CDR3 is CASSFPSGGETQYF. DNA for the CDR3: TGCGCCAGCAGCTTCCCTAGCGGGGGAGAGACCCAGTACTTC. Filled out from reference TRBV5-1 and TRBJ2-5, the complete variable domain reads KAGVTQTPRYLIKTRGQQVTLSCSPISGHRSVSWYQQTPGQGLQFLFEYFSETQRNKGNFPGRFSGRQFSNSRSEMNVSTLELGDSALYLCASSFPSGGETQYFGPGTRLLVL.

The chain recombines TRBV28 with TRBJ1-5, with D uncertain. CDR3 length: 15 residues. V was shortened by 1 base and J by 5 bases, with 12 bases between the two germline ends. Looked up from germline, CDR1 is MDHEN and CDR2 is SYDVKM. The CDR3 is CASSLLFRGDQPQHF. The DNA for the CDR3 is TGTGCCAGCAGTTTATTATTTCGGGGAGATCAGCCCCAGCATTTT.

The chain combines TRBV27 with TRBJ1-5, with 9 bases lining up with TRBD1. V lost 5 bases to trimming and J lost 4 bases; unmatched junction nucleotides: 6. From germline, CDR1 is MNHEY and CDR2 SMNVEV (reference sequence). CDR3 length equals 15 residues. The CDR3 loop reads CASSQGQGTNQPQHF. In nucleotides, the CDR3 is TGTGCCAGCAGTCAAGGACAGGGGACAAATCAGCCCCAGCATTTT.

The gene calls are TRBV16 and TRBJ1-2, with a weak D call TRBD1 (6 bases). CDR1 KGHSY and CDR2 FQNENV come from the germline V gene. CDR3 length equals 16 residues. The V end lost 3 bases, the J end lost 4 bases, and 18 bases lay between the germline ends. The CDR3 reads CASSHLTPVGGYGYTF. Written as DNA, the CDR3 is TGTGCCAGCAGCCACCTGACCCCCGTAGGGGGCTATGGCTACACCTTC.

The rearrangement links TRBV7-2 to TRBJ1-1; no firm D call. V dropped 1 base and J dropped 0 bases, with 15 bases sitting between them. CDR3 size: 17 residues. Germline V gene sequence: CDR1 SGHTA, CDR2 FQGNSA. The CDR3 loop reads CASSLVAGIAMNTEAFF. CDR3 coding DNA: TGTGCCAGCAGCTTAGTCGCGGGCATCGCTATGAACACTGAAGCTTTCTTT. Combining the CDR3 with reference TRBV7-2 and TRBJ1-1 gives the whole variable domain GAGVSQSPSNKVTEKGKDVELRCDPISGHTALYWYRQSLGQGLEFLIYFQGNSAPDKSGLPSDRFSAERTGGSVSTLTIQRTQQEDSAVYLCASSLVAGIAMNTEAFFGQGTRLTVV.

Here the CDR3 DNA reads TGTGCCAGCAGCCCCGGGACTAGCGGGGGGGGAGATACGCAGTATTTT. Translating it yields CASSPGTSGGGDTQYF. The chain employs TRBV13 and TRBJ2-3, with 16 positions matching TRBD2. V lost 5 bases to trimming and J lost 5 bases; unmatched junction nucleotides: 4. Germline assignment: CDR1 PRHDT and CDR2 FYEKMQ (reference sequence). The CDR3 runs 16 residues.

The chain carries TRBV27 and TRBJ1-5; unclear D gene. Trimming took 4 bases from V and 7 from J, leaving 14 bases between them. The V gene's germline CDR1 is MNHEY and CDR2 SMNVEV (reference sequence). The CDR3 has 14 residues. Here the CDR3 reads CASSSPEGTQPQHF. The CDR3 DNA is TGTGCCAGCAGTTCCCCAGAGGGAACGCAGCCCCAGCATTTT.

V usage is TRBV18 and J usage is TRBJ1-1; D possibly corresponds to TRBD1 (6 bases). CDR1 KGHSH and CDR2 LQKENI come from the germline V gene. The CDR3 extends over 16 amino acids. V lost 4 bases and J lost 0, with 15 bases in between. CDR3 sequence (DNA): TGTGCCAGCTCACGAGCCGGGACACTTATGAACACTGAAGCTTTCTTT. This sequence encodes CASSRAGTLMNTEAFF. The full variable domain, its missing parts supplied by reference TRBV18 and TRBJ1-1, is NAGVMQNPRHLVRRRGQEARLRCSPMKGHSHVYWYRQLPEEGLKFMVYLQKENIIDESGMPKERFSAEFPKEGPSILRIQQVVRGDSAAYFCASSRAGTLMNTEAFFGQGTRLTVV.

This clone was observed a single time. The chain joins TRBV19 to TRBJ1-1, with 7 bases aligning to TRBD1. There are 17 residues in the CDR3. V trimming: 5 bases; J trimming: 1 base; junction bases outside the gene matches: 13. The germline gives CDR1 LNHDA, CDR2 SQIVND (reference sequence). The CDR3 DNA sequence: TGTGCCAGTAGTCCACGTCCGGGACAGAGGACGAACACTGAAGCTTTCTTT. Translating it yields CASSPRPGQRTNTEAFF. Supplemented by reference TRBV19 and TRBJ1-1, the full variable domain reads DGGITQSPKYLFRKEGQNVTLSCEQNLNHDAMYWYRQDPGQGLRLIYYSQIVNDFQKGDIAEGYSVSREKKESFPLTVTSAQKNPTAFYLCASSPRPGQRTNTEAFFGQGTRLTVV.

The V gene is TRBV9, the J gene TRBJ1-1; D is unclear. This CDR3 is 12 amino acids long. Germline V gene sequence: CDR1 SGDLS, CDR2 YYNGEE. The V end lost 3 bases, the J end lost 1 base, and 4 bases lay between the germline ends. The CDR3 coding sequence is TGTGCCAGCAGCGCATCGAACACTGAAGCTTTCTTT. It yields the protein CASSASNTEAFF.

The chain's CDR3 is CASSGLAGGPGNEQFF. CDR3 sequence (DNA): TGCGCCAGCAGTGGACTAGCGGGGGGGCCGGGCAATGAGCAGTTCTTC. The chain links TRBV10-1 to TRBJ2-1, with 14 bases matching TRBD2. In germline, CDR1 is WNHNN, CDR2 SYGVQD (reference sequence). CDR3 length: 16 amino acids. Germline trimming cut 4 bases from V and 6 bases from J; bases unmatched to any gene: 5.

In its sample, this clone was seen once. The chain couples TRBV2 to TRBJ1-5, with 8 bases lining up with TRBD1. In germline, CDR1 is SNHLY, CDR2 FYNNEI. The CDR3 loop spans 15 amino acids. The V and J ends lost 3 bases and 1 base, in that order; junction bases with no gene match: 2. The CDR3 is CASSDRTGSNQPQHF. CDR3 bases: TGTGCCAGCAGTGATAGGACAGGGAGCAATCAGCCCCAGCATTTT.

The V and J genes are TRBV18 and TRBJ1-5, with TRBD1 matching 8 bases. After removal of 3 bases from V and 7 bases from J, the junction contained 11 bases not matched to a gene. The CDR3 is 16 amino acids. CDR1 and CDR2 (germline): KGHSH, LQKENI. DNA of the CDR3: TGTGCCAGCTCACCGGACAGGGCGGATGGTTCGCAGCCCCAGCATTTT. Translating it yields CASSPDRADGSQPQHF.

The sample holds one count of this clone. The chain carries TRBV18 and TRBJ2-5; 10 nucleotides agree with TRBD1. V was pared by 2 bases and J by 2 bases, with 2 bases of the junction left unmatched. The CDR3 loop spans 15 amino acids. Per germline, CDR1 KGHSH and CDR2 LQKENI. The CDR3 loop is CASSPRTGGQETQYF. The CDR3 region has the DNA TGTGCCAGCTCACCAAGGACAGGGGGTCAAGAGACCCAGTACTTC.

The chain joins TRBV5-4 to TRBJ2-2; 8 nucleotides line up with TRBD1. The CDR3 sequence is 15 residues long. J gave up 4 bases and V 2 bases, and 4 bases lay outside the gene matches. Per the germline V gene, CDR1 is SGHNT and CDR2 is YYREEE (reference sequence). In DNA form, the CDR3 reads TGTGCCAGCAGCTTTGGACAGGGCGTCACCGGGGAGCTGTTTTTT. As protein: CASSFGQGVTGELFF. Based on the CDR3 plus reference TRBV5-4 and TRBJ2-2, the full variable domain is ETGVTQSPTHLIKTRGQQVTLRCSSQSGHNTVSWYQQALGQGPQFIFQYYREEENGRGNFPPRFSGLQFPNYSSELNVNALELDDSALYLCASSFGQGVTGELFFGEGSRLTVL.

The genes are TRBV3-1 (or the pseudogene TRBV3-2) and TRBJ2-5; 9 bases are a match to TRBD2. J gave up 4 bases and V 2 bases, and 11 bases lay outside the gene matches. This CDR3 spans 17 amino acids. CDR1 is LGHDT and CDR2 is YNNKEL in the germline V gene (reference sequence). This CDR3 reads CASSQTPRGGAGETQYF. The CDR3 DNA reads as TGTGCCAGCAGCCAAACCCCCCGCGGGGGGGCCGGAGAGACCCAGTACTTC.

This clone was recorded once. J is TRBJ1-5 and V is TRBV2; perhaps TRBD1 as D (5 bases). The CDR3 contains 14 residues. V lost 5 bases, J lost 0 bases, and 8 bases lay in between. Germline V gene lookup returns CDR1 SNHLY and CDR2 FYNNEI. CDR3 sequence: CASSKTDSNQPQHF. DNA for the CDR3: TGTGCCAGCAGTAAGACAGATAGCAATCAGCCCCAGCATTTT.

This chain uses TRBV19 with TRBJ2-7; 9 positions match TRBD1. With 6 bases clipped from V and 4 bases from J, the junction kept 10 bases outside the gene matches. Per germline, CDR1 LNHDA and CDR2 SQIVND (reference sequence). The CDR3 totals 15 residues. The CDR3 DNA reads TGTGCCAGTAGCGGGCCAGGACAGGGGAAGTACGAGCAGTACTTC. Protein product: CASSGPGQGKYEQYF.